The 23 T cell receptor beta chains below all came from one sample that was sequenced in a study of blood T cell repertoires in COVID-19. Some clones are missing from TCRdb's copy, which holds only in-frame ones; the method was immunoSEQ multiplex PCR. The sample yields fewer than 350,000 clones, around 86% seen once. Sequencing was carried out using PBMCs or T cells enriched from blood (not recorded which). The receptors were sampled from a man aged 55-75 years who had recovered from COVID-19.

This rearrangement joins TRBV7-3 to TRBJ2-1; 7 nucleotides agree with TRBD2. This CDR3 is 19 amino acids long. Germline CDR1 reads SGHTA; CDR2 reads FQGTGA. Germline trimming cut 1 base from V and 0 bases from J; bases unmatched to any gene: 12. The CDR3 protein is CASSLIASGTVGSYNEQFF. DNA of the CDR3: TGTGCCAGCAGCTTAATCGCCAGCGGGACGGTAGGCTCCTACAATGAGCAGTTCTTC. The full variable domain, completed using reference TRBV7-3 and TRBJ2-1, is GAGVSQTPSNKVTEKGKYVELRCDPISGHTALYWYRQSLGQGPEFLIYFQGTGAADDSGLPNDRFFAVRPEGSVSTLKIQRTERGDSAVYLCASSLIASGTVGSYNEQFFGPGTRLTVL.

Only one count was recorded for this clone. CDR3 protein: CASSLGVTEAFF. In DNA form, the CDR3 reads TGTGCCAGCAGCTTAGGAGTAACTGAAGCTTTCTTT. The chain is built from TRBV7-9 and TRBJ1-1, with no clear D. CDR1 is SEHNR, CDR2 FQNEAQ, per germline (reference sequence). The CDR3 runs 12 residues. Trimming cost V 1 base and J 5 bases, with 5 bases left between them.

This chain connects TRBV28 to TRBJ2-1; D possibly corresponds to TRBD2 (6 bases). There are 15 residues in the CDR3. Germline V lookup: CDR1 MDHEN, CDR2 SYDVKM. The V end was cut by 2 bases, the J end by 0 bases, with 8 bases between. The CDR3 DNA reads TGTGCCAGCAGTTTAGGCGGGACCTCCTACAATGAGCAGTTCTTC. Its translation: CASSLGGTSYNEQFF.

This chain connects TRBV19 to TRBJ1-3; D unclear. The CDR3 totals 16 residues. Germline CDR1 and CDR2: LNHDA and SQIVND (reference sequence). The V end was cut by 0 bases, the J end by 0 bases, with 9 bases between. The CDR3 region has the DNA TGTGCCAGTAGTATAGAGAGGATCGTCTCTGGAAACACCATATATTTT. Residues: CASSIERIVSGNTIYF.

The rearrangement uses TRBV15 and TRBJ2-5; D is unclear. Germline V gene data show CDR1 as LNHNV and CDR2 as YYDKDF (reference sequence). V lost 4 bases, J lost 9 bases, and 15 bases lay in between. The CDR3 runs to 13 residues. The CDR3: CATSTSSARAQYF. CDR3 nucleotide sequence: TGTGCCACCAGCACCAGTAGTGCTCGGGCCCAGTACTTC.

The chain carries TRBV21-1 and TRBJ1-4; TRBD1 was called by the table and not checked on the DNA. TRBV21-1 has pseudogene status. The CDR3 covers 14 residues. CDR3 bases: TGTGCCAGCATCTCAGGGACAGGTAATGAAAAACTGTTTTTT. It is translated as CASISGTGNEKLFF.

V and J are TRBV5-6 and TRBJ2-7; weak D call: TRBD2 (6 bases). Trimming removed 4 bases from V and 9 bases from J, with 14 bases in between. The germline V gene encodes CDR1 SGHDT and CDR2 YYEEEE. CDR3 size: 12 residues. The CDR3 sequence is CASSRDFLLQYF. The DNA for the CDR3 is TGTGCCAGCAGCCGGGACTTCCTATTGCAGTACTTC.

This chain joins TRBV5-8 and TRBJ2-1; a weak D match, TRBD2 (5 bases). The CDR3 extends over 14 amino acids. CDR1 SGHTS and CDR2 YDEGEE come from the germline V gene. The V gene lost 1 base and the J gene lost 2 bases, with 7 bases spanning the gap. CDR3 protein: CASSLSEAYNEQFF. CDR3 in DNA: TGTGCCAGCAGCTTGTCGGAGGCCTACAATGAGCAGTTCTTC. Full variable domain (outside the CDR3, taken from reference TRBV5-8 and TRBJ2-1): EAGVTQSPTHLIKTRGQQATLRCSPISGHTSVYWYQQALGLGLQFLLWYDEGEERNRGNFPPRFSGRQFPNYSSELNVNALELEDSALYLCASSLSEAYNEQFFGPGTRLTVL.

The chain joins TRBV24-1 to TRBJ2-7; 7 bases fit TRBD1. After removal of 4 bases from V and 0 bases from J, the junction contained 5 bases not matched to a gene. Germline V gene data show CDR1 as KGHDR and CDR2 as SFDVKD. This CDR3 is built from 15 residues. The CDR3 coding sequence is TGTGCCACCAGTGACCCCGGACAGGACTCCTACGAGCAGTACTTC. It codes for CATSDPGQDSYEQYF.

This chain joins TRBV6-5 and TRBJ2-7, with 12 bases lining up with TRBD2. The length of the CDR3 is 16 residues. V was clipped by 4 bases and J by 4 bases; unmatched bases: 8. Germline V gene data show CDR1 as MNHEY and CDR2 as SVGAGI. CDR3 nucleotides: TGTGCCAGCAGTTCCCGGACTAGCGGGACCTTATACGAGCAGTACTTC. Translated: CASSSRTSGTLYEQYF.

This chain joins TRBV12-3 or TRBV12-4 and TRBJ2-3; D perhaps matches TRBD2 (6 bases). V gave up 4 bases and J gave up 7 bases, with 12 bases separating them. The length of the CDR3 is 13 residues. This CDR3 is CASSSGVWNTQYF. The CDR3 DNA is TGTGCCAGCAGTTCGGGAGTGTGGAATACGCAGTATTTT.

This clone was counted a few times. The rearrangement links TRBV27 to TRBJ1-5; D is undetermined. Trimming removed 6 bases at V and 0 bases at J, with 9 bases between. The CDR3 is 14 residues long. Per germline, CDR1 MNHEY and CDR2 SMNVEV (reference sequence). The CDR3 sequence is CASRDYYSNQPQHF. CDR3 nucleotides: TGTGCCAGCAGGGATTACTATAGCAATCAGCCCCAGCATTTT.

The chain employs TRBV15 and TRBJ2-3; 7 nucleotides align to TRBD2. Looked up from germline, CDR1 is LNHNV and CDR2 is YYDKDF (reference sequence). The CDR3 consists of 15 residues. V lost 5 bases and J lost 3; bases outside the gene matches: 8. The CDR3 DNA sequence: TGTGCCACCAGCCCTTATGGCGGGAGTACAGATACGCAGTATTTT. Residues: CATSPYGGSTDTQYF.

The chain recombines TRBV27 with TRBJ1-3; no definite D call. Germline V lookup: CDR1 MNHEY, CDR2 SMNVEV (reference sequence). V lost 2 bases, J lost 0 bases, and 11 bases lay in between. The CDR3 extends over 16 amino acids. The CDR3 DNA sequence: TGTGCCAGCAGTTTACACCAGGCCCTCTCTGGAAACACCATATATTTT. Its protein product is CASSLHQALSGNTIYF.

In its sample, this clone was seen once. The V gene is TRBV6-5, the J gene TRBJ2-7, with TRBD2 matching 10 bases. The J segment lost 7 bases and the V segment lost 4 bases, leaving 1 base of the junction unmatched. Looked up from germline, CDR1 is MNHEY and CDR2 is SVGAGI. The CDR3 consists of 12 residues. The CDR3 is CASSSSGSEQYF. CDR3 coding DNA: TGTGCCAGCAGTTCTAGCGGGAGTGAGCAGTACTTC.

The chain has TRBV9 and TRBJ1-2, with 9 bases that match TRBD1. Germline CDR1 reads SGDLS; CDR2 reads YYNGEE. CDR3 length: 17 residues. Unmatched junction bases numbered 11, after V lost 0 bases and J lost 5 bases. The CDR3 loop reads CASSVVSDRGGWYGYTF. For the CDR3, the DNA is TGTGCCAGCAGCGTAGTATCGGACAGGGGAGGGTGGTATGGCTACACCTTC. Using reference TRBV9 and TRBJ1-2 for the parts outside the CDR3, the full variable domain is DSGVTQTPKHLITATGQRVTLRCSPRSGDLSVYWYQQSLDQGLQFLIQYYNGEERAKGNILERFSAQQFPDLHSELNLSSLELGDSALYFCASSVVSDRGGWYGYTFGSGTRLTVV.

Only one count was recorded for this clone. This chain links TRBV25-1 with TRBJ2-1, with D possibly matching TRBD2 (6 bases). This CDR3 spans 12 amino acids. CDR1 is MGHDK, CDR2 SYGVNS, per germline. The germline V and J ends were trimmed by 6 bases and 12 bases, with 15 bases remaining between them. For the CDR3, the DNA is TGTGCCAGCAGAGCCTCTGCCGGGGGGCAGTTCTTC. Its translation: CASRASAGGQFF.

V and J are TRBV19 and TRBJ2-1; 7 nucleotides match TRBD2. This CDR3 is built from 15 residues. V shed 6 bases and J 3 bases; nucleotides not matched to a gene: 8. Per germline, CDR1 LNHDA and CDR2 SQIVND (reference sequence). The CDR3 protein is CASRRAGEHYNEQFF. In DNA form, the CDR3 reads TGTGCCAGTAGAAGGGCGGGAGAGCACTACAATGAGCAGTTCTTC. Looking up the rest from reference TRBV19 and TRBJ2-1 gives the full variable domain: DGGITQSPKYLFRKEGQNVTLSCEQNLNHDAMYWYRQDPGQGLRLIYYSQIVNDFQKGDIAEGYSVSREKKESFPLTVTSAQKNPTAFYLCASRRAGEHYNEQFFGPGTRLTVL.

The V call is TRBV25-1, the J call TRBJ1-2; possible D gene TRBD1, 6 bases. V was cut by 4 bases and J by 3 bases, with 15 bases left in between. This CDR3 is built from 15 residues. The germline gives CDR1 MGHDK, CDR2 SYGVNS. CDR3 DNA: TGTGCCAGCAGTGCTTTGGGGGCGGAGGACTATGGCTACACCTTC. It specifies CASSALGAEDYGYTF.

This chain uses TRBV6-4 with TRBJ2-1; a weak D match, TRBD2 (7 bases). The CDR3 loop spans 16 amino acids. Trimming shortened V by 2 bases and J by 3 bases, and 14 bases separated the two germline ends. From germline, CDR1 is MRHNA and CDR2 SNTAGT. This chain's CDR3 is CASSDRGGGLYNEQFF. CDR3 DNA: TGTGCCAGCAGTGACAGGGGAGGGGGTCTCTACAATGAGCAGTTCTTC.

The chain links TRBV18 to TRBJ2-1, with 7 bases lining up with TRBD2. V lost 8 bases, J lost 4 bases, and 11 bases stayed unmatched. The germline V gene has CDR1 KGHSH and CDR2 LQKENI. The CDR3 spans 15 residues. CDR3 nucleotide sequence: TGTGCCAGCCACTCACCCCCTAGCGGATACAATGAGCAGTTCTTC. It specifies CASHSPPSGYNEQFF.

The genes are TRBV7-9 and TRBJ2-7; the match to TRBD1 covers 8 bases. From germline, CDR1 is SEHNR and CDR2 FQNEAQ (reference sequence). Losses at the gene ends were 6 bases for V and 2 bases for J; bases not matched to a gene: 9. This CDR3 is built from 15 residues. CDR3 nucleotides: TGTGCCAGCAGTGGATGGGACAGGCAGACCTACGAGCAGTACTTC. Protein product: CASSGWDRQTYEQYF. The whole variable domain, filled in from reference TRBV7-9 and TRBJ2-7, reads DTGVSQNPRHKITKRGQNVTFRCDPISEHNRLYWYRQTLGQGPEFLTYFQNEAQLEKSRLLSDRFSAERPKGSFSTLEIQRTEQGDSAMYLCASSGWDRQTYEQYFGPGTRLTVT.

The gene calls are TRBV7-2 and TRBJ2-3, with D perhaps TRBD2 (6 bases). CDR3 length: 12 amino acids. The V and J ends lost 3 bases and 5 bases respectively, with 6 bases between them. Germline V gene lookup returns CDR1 SGHTA and CDR2 FQGNSA. CDR3 bases: TGTGCCAGCAGCTTGGAGGGAGATACGCAGTATTTT. Translating it yields CASSLEGDTQYF.